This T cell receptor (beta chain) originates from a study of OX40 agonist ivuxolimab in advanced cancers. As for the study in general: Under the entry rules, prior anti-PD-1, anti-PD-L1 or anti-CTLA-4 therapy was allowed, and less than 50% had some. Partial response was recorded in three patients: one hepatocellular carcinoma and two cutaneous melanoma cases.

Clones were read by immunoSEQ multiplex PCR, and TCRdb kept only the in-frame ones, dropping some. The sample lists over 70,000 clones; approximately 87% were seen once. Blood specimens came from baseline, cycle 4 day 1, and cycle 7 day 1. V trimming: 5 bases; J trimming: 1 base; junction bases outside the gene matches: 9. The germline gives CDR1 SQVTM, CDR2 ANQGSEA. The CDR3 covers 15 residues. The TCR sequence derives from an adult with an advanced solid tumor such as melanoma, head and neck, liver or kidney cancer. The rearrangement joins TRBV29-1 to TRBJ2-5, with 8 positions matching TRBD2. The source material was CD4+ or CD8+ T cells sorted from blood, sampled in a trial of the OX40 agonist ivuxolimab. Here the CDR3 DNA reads TGCAGCGTTTCCTCCGGGGGGGAGGGCCAAGAGACCCAGTACTTC. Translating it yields CSVSSGGEGQETQYF.